A selection of T cell receptor beta chains follows, all from one sample in a study of shared T cell receptors in the human thymus. Sequenced by immunoSEQ multiplex PCR; TCRdb stores in-frame clones only, minus some. The sample lists 700,000 or so clones, roughly 88% occurring once. This sample also appeared in a second study, on human thymus T cells.

The sample was thymocytes. All receptors derive from a girl under three years old with a congenital heart defect. CDR3s include the opening cysteine and the closing phenylalanine or tryptophan. Each record gives: J gene, clone size, V gene, D gene, CDR3 protein, CDR3 DNA. The D gene is left open where the match is weak. The size field is filled for only some rows; it gives once, few, many or a size class.

TRBJ1-5 | NA | TRBV6-5 | NA | CAVGGQPQHF | TGTGCAGTCGGGGGTCAGCCCCAGCATTTT
TRBJ1-1 | NA | TRBV7-8 | NA | CASSLETGRSRNTEAFF | TGTGCCAGCAGCTTAGAGACAGGTCGAAGCCGTAACACTGAAGCTTTCTTT
TRBJ1-5 | NA | TRBV30 | NA | CAWSPGENSNQPQHF | TGTGCCTGGAGCCCCGGGGAAAATAGCAATCAGCCCCAGCATTTT
TRBJ2-3 | NA | TRBV11-2 | TRBD2 | CASSLLLWTSGGTDTQYF | TGTGCCAGCAGCTTATTATTATGGACTAGCGGGGGGACAGATACGCAGTATTTT
TRBJ2-3 | NA | TRBV7-9 | NA | CASSFDRGMNTQYF | TGTGCCAGCAGCTTTGATCGAGGGATGAATACGCAGTATTTT
TRBJ2-2 | NA | TRBV6-5 | NA | CASRSSPGELFF | TGTGCCAGCAGATCATCCCCCGGGGAGCTGTTTTTT
TRBJ2-7 | NA | TRBV2 | NA | CASSPQYEQYF | TGTGCCAGCAGCCCACAATACGAGCAGTACTTC
TRBJ2-1 | NA | TRBV28 | TRBD2 | CASSPDQGLAGGGAYNEQFF | TGTGCCAGCAGTCCCGACCAGGGACTAGCGGGGGGGGGAGCCTACAATGAGCAGTTCTTC
TRBJ1-2 | few | TRBV5-1 | NA | CASSLGQYSKVGGYTF | TGCGCCAGCAGCTTGGGACAGTACTCAAAGGTTGGCGGCTACACCTTC
TRBJ1-6 | NA | TRBV7-3 | NA | CASSLVHRTPLHF | TGTGCCAGCAGCTTAGTCCACAGAACACCCCTCCACTTT
TRBJ1-4 | NA | TRBV7-9 | NA | CASSGLVATNEKLFF | TGTGCCAGCAGCGGGCTGGTGGCAACTAATGAAAAACTGTTTTTT
TRBJ2-2 | NA | TRBV7-9 | NA | CASSLARGGGELFF | TGTGCCAGCAGCTTAGCACGGGGAGGCGGGGAGCTGTTTTTT